A selection of T cell receptor beta chains follows, all from one sample in a study of molecular identifiers for immune sequencing clone quantification. TCRdb reprocessed the PCR reads via MiXCR and lists one record per CDR3 protein. The sample includes 460,000 or so distinct CDR3 sequences, around 21% seen only once; the top ten take approximately 0.84%. Sequenced sample: naive CD8+ T cells from blood, with Jurkat cell RNA spiked in. These receptors originate from a human donor in good health. Some libraries in this study had Jurkat cell RNA spiked in. CDR3s include the opening cysteine and the closing phenylalanine or tryptophan. Fields, in order: V gene, J gene, clone size, D gene, CDR3 protein, CDR3 DNA. D genes are given only for firm matches. Some rows have no size entry. The others give once, few or many, or a class for an expanded clone.

TRBV19	TRBJ2-7	many	TRBD1	CASSGRDRDYEQYF	TGTGCCAGTAGTGGTCGGGACAGGGACTACGAGCAGTACTTC
TRBV7-9	TRBJ2-1	-	-	CASSLAIGGNTNEQFF	TGTGCCAGCAGCTTAGCGATTGGCGGGAATACGAATGAGCAGTTCTTC
TRBV19	TRBJ1-1	few	-	CASSIVEGRDTEAFF	TGTGCCAGTAGTATAGTAGAAGGGAGGGACACTGAAGCTTTCTTT
TRBV7-9	TRBJ2-1	-	-	CASSIESVAQFF	TGTGCCAGCAGCATAGAGTCCGTGGCGCAGTTCTTC
TRBV4-1	TRBJ2-5	-	-	CASSQIVANYQETQYF	TGCGCCAGCAGCCAAATAGTGGCGAACTACCAAGAGACCCAGTACTTC
TRBV27	TRBJ1-1	-	-	CASSNSNTEAFF	TGTGCCAGCAGTAATAGTAACACTGAAGCTTTCTTT
TRBV7-6	TRBJ2-1	-	-	CASSPTYGAYNEQLF	TGTGCCAGCAGCCCTACCTATGGGGCCTACAATGAGCAGCTCTTC
TRBV5-4	TRBJ1-1	few	-	CASSPTGVNMNTEAFF	TGTGCCAGCAGCCCCACGGGGGTGAACATGAACACTGAAGCTTTCTTT
TRBV5-6	TRBJ2-3	many	TRBD1	CASSPPGQGWFTDTQYF	TGTGCCAGCAGCCCGCCGGGACAGGGTTGGTTCACAGATACGCAGTATTTT
TRBV7-9	TRBJ2-7	-	TRBD2	CASSLTAGVLYEQYF	TGTGCCAGCAGCCTGACCGCGGGAGTCCTTTACGAGCAGTACTTC
TRBV11-3	TRBJ2-1	-	-	CASSFHVGEVSYNEQFF	TGTGCCAGCAGCTTTCATGTGGGGGAGGTCTCCTACAATGAGCAGTTCTTC
TRBV3-1	TRBJ2-1	many	-	CASSPGGPVEFF	TGTGCCAGCAGCCCTGGGGGGCCTGTGGAGTTCTTC
TRBV9	TRBJ2-3	many	TRBD2	CASSVEAGGPFDTQYF	TGTGCCAGCAGCGTAGAGGCGGGAGGGCCGTTTGATACGCAGTATTTT
TRBV6-2/TRBV6-3	TRBJ2-5	-	-	CASRPPGHPGTQYF	TGTGCCAGCAGACCTCCGGGACACCCGGGGACCCAGTACTTC